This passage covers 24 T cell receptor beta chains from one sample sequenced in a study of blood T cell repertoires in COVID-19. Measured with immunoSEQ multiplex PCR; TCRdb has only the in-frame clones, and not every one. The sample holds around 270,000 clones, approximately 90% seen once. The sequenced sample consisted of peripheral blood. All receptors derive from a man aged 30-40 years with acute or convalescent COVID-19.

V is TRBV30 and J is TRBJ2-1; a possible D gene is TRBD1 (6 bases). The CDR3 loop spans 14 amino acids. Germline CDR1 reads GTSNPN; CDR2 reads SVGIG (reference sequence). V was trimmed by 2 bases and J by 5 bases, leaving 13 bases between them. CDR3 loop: CAWSSGQGHNEQFF. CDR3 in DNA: TGTGCCTGGAGTAGTGGGCAGGGGCACAATGAGCAGTTCTTC. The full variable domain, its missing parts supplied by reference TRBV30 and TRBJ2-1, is SQTIHQWPATLVQPVGSPLSLECTVEGTSNPNLYWYRQAAGRGLQLLFYSVGIGQISSEVPQNLSASRPQDRQFILSSKKLLLSDSGFYLCAWSSGQGHNEQFFGPGTRLTVL.

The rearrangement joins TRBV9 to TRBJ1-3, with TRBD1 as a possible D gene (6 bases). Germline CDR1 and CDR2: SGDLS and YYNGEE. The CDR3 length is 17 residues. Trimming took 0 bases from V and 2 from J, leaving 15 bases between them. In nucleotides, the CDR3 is TGTGCCAGCAGCGTAGCTGGGTCGGGGACAACTGGAAACACCATATATTTT. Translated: CASSVAGSGTTGNTIYF.

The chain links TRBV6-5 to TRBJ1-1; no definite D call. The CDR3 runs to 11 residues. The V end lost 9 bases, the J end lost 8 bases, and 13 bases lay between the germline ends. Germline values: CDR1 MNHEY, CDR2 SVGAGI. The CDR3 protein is CASWPGEEAFF. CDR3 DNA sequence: TGTGCCAGTTGGCCCGGGGAGGAAGCTTTCTTT.

The chain's CDR3 is CASSQLSGGISFNYGYTF. The DNA of the CDR3 is TGTGCCAGCAGCCAATTAAGCGGGGGAATTAGCTTTAACTATGGCTACACCTTC. The gene calls are TRBV4-2 and TRBJ1-2; D may be TRBD1 (5 bases). Trimming took off 2 bases at V and 1 base at J, with 20 bases between the two ends. CDR1 is LGHNA, CDR2 YNFKEQ, per germline. The CDR3 sequence is 18 residues long.

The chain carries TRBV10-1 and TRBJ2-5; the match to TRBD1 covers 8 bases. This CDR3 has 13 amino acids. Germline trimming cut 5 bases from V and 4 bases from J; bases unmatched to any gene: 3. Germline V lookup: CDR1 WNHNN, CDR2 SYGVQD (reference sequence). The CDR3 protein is CASSNGQGETQYF. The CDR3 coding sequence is TGCGCCAGCAGTAACGGACAGGGAGAGACCCAGTACTTC.

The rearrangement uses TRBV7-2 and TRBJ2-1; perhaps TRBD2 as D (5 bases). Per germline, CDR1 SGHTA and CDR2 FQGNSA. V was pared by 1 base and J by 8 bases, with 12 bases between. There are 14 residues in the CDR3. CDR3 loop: CASSLGGSGYEQFF. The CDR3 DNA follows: TGTGCCAGCAGCTTAGGCGGGTCCGGCTATGAGCAGTTCTTC. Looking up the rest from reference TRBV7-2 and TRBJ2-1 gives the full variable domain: GAGVSQSPSNKVTEKGKDVELRCDPISGHTALYWYRQSLGQGLEFLIYFQGNSAPDKSGLPSDRFSAERTGGSVSTLTIQRTQQEDSAVYLCASSLGGSGYEQFFGPGTRLTVL.

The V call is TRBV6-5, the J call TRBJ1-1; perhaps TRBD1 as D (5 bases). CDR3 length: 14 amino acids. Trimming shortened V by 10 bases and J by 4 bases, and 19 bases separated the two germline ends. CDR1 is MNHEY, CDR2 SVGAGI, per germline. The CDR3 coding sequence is TGTGCCACAGGGATTTTGGATTTGGGCACTGAAGCTTTCTTT. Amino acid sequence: CATGILDLGTEAFF.

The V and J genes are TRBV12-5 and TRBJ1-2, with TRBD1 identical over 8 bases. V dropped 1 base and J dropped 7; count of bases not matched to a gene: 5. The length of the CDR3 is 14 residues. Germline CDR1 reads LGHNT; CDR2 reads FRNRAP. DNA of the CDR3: TGTGCTAGTGGTTTGGACCGGACAGGGCTTGGCTACACCTTC. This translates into CASGLDRTGLGYTF.

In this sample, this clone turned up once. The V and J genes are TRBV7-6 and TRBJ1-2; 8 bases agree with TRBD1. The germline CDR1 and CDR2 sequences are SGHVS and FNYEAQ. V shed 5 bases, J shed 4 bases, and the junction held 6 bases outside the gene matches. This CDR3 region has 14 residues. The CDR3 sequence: CASSRDTGGYGYTF. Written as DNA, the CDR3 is TGTGCCAGCAGCCGGGACACAGGGGGCTATGGCTACACCTTC.

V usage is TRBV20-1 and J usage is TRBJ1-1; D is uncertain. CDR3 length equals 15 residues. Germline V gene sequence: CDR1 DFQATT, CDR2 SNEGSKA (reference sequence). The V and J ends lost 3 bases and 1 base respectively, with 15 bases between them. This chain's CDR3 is CSASSLQIANTEAFF. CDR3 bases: TGCAGTGCTAGTAGTTTGCAAATAGCGAACACTGAAGCTTTCTTT.

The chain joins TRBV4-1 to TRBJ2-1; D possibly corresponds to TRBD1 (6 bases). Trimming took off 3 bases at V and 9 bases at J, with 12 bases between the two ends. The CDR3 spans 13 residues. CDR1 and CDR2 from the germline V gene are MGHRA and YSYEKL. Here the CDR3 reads CASSQDSSSEQFF. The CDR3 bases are TGCGCCAGCAGCCAGGACAGTTCGTCTGAGCAGTTCTTC.

In nucleotides, the CDR3 is TGTGCCAGCAGCTTCCTCCCCGGGGGGGAGACCCAGTACTTC. Translated: CASSFLPGGETQYF. The rearrangement links TRBV5-6 to TRBJ2-5; 7 bases align to TRBD2. This CDR3 comprises 14 residues. Losses at the gene ends were 2 bases for V and 5 bases for J; bases not matched to a gene: 6. In germline, CDR1 is SGHDT, CDR2 YYEEEE.

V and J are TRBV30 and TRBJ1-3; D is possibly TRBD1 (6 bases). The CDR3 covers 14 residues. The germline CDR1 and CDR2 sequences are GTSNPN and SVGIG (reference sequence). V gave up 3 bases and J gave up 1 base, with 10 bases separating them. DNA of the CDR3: TGTGCCTGGAGCGTGGGGGCGTCTGGAAACACCATATATTTT. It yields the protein CAWSVGASGNTIYF.

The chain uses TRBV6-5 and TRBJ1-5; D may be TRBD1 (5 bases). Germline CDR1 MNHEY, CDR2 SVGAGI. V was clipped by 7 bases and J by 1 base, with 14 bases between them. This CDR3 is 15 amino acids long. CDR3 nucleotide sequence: TGTGCCAGCACTGCAGGGATTATGAGCAATCAGCCCCAGCATTTT. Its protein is CASTAGIMSNQPQHF.

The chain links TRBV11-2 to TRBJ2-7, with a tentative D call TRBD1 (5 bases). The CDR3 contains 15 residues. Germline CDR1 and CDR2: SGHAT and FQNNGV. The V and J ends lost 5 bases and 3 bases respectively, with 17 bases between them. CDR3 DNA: TGTGCCAGCAGCCCAGGCCGGACACTTAACTACGAGCAGTACTTC. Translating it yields CASSPGRTLNYEQYF.

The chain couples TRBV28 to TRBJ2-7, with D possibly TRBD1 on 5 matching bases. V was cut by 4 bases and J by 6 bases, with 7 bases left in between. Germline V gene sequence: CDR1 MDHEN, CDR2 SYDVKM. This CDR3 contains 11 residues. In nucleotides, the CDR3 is TGTGCCAGCAGTTACAGGAGCGAGCAGTACTTC. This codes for CASSYRSEQYF.

The DNA of the CDR3 is TGTGCCAGCAGTATCGACAGGGGCTCCTACAATGAGCAGTTCTTC. Translation: CASSIDRGSYNEQFF. This chain joins TRBV28 and TRBJ2-1, with 8 bases identical to TRBD1. V trimming: 5 bases; J trimming: 0 bases; junction bases outside the gene matches: 3. The CDR3 is 15 amino acids. Germline V gene data show CDR1 as MDHEN and CDR2 as SYDVKM.

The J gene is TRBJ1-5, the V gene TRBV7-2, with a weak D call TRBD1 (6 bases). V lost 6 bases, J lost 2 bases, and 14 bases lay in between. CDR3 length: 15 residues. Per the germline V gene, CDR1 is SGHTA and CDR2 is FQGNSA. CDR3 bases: TGTGCCAGCAGTCTTAGCAGGGGAGGCAATCAGCCCCAGCATTTT. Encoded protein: CASSLSRGGNQPQHF.

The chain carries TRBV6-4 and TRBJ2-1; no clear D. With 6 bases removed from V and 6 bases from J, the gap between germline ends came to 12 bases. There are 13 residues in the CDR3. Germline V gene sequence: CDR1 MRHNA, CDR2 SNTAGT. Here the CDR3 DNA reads TGTGCCAGCAGCCGTGGCCGAGGCAATGAGCAGTTCTTC. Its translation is CASSRGRGNEQFF.

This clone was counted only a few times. CDR3 coding DNA: TGTGCCAGCAGTTACTCTACTAGTCACAATGAGCAGTTCTTC. It specifies CASSYSTSHNEQFF. The genes are TRBV6-5 and TRBJ2-1, with D perhaps TRBD2 (5 bases). V lost 0 bases and J 5 bases, leaving 8 bases between the germline ends. This CDR3 is built from 14 residues. The germline CDR1 and CDR2 sequences are MNHEY and SVGAGI.

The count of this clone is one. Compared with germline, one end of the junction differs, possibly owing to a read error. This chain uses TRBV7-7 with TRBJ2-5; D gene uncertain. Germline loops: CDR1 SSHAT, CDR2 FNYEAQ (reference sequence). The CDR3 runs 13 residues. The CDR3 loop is CASSSRRQETQYF. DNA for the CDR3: TGTGCTAGCAGCTCCCGCAGACAAGAGACCCAGTACTTC.

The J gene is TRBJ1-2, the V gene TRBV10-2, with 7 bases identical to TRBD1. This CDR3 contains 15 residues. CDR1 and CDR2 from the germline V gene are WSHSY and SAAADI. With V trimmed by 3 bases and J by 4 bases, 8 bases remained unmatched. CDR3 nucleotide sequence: TGCGCCAGCAGTGAAAGCCCGACAGGGACCTATGGCTACACCTTC. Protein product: CASSESPTGTYGYTF.

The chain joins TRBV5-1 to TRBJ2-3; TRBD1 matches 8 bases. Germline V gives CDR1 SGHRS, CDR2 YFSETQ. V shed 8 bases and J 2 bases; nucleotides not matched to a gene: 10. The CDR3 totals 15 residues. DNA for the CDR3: TGCGCCAGTTCTCGGACAGGGCACTCCACAGATACGCAGTATTTT. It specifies CASSRTGHSTDTQYF.

The CDR3 coding sequence is TGTGCCAGCAGTGCTCGACTGGATAGCTCCTACAATGAGCAGTTCTTC. Protein: CASSARLDSSYNEQFF. This rearrangement joins TRBV2 to TRBJ2-1; D is uncertain. Germline values: CDR1 SNHLY, CDR2 FYNNEI. V lost 4 bases and J 0 bases, leaving 13 bases between the germline ends. The CDR3 loop spans 16 amino acids.